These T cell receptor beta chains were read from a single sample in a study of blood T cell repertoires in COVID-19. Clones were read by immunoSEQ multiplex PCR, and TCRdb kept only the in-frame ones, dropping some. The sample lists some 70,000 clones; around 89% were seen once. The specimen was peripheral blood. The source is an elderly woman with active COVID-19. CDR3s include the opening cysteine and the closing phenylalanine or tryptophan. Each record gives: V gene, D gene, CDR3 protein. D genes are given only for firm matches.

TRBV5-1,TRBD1,CASSPGTANTGELFF
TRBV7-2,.,CASSQRGGLTYEQYF
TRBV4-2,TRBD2,CASSQDKGASGRQYEQYF
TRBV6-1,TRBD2,CASSEGTSGLRGETQYF
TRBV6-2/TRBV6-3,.,CASSRAGYGYTF
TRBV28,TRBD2,CASSTRGRGTDTQYF
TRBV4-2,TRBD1,CASSQDQTGGSEKLFF
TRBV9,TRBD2,CASSPNSGLGYEQYF
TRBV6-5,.,CASSSSGLSYNEQFF
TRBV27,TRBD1,CASSRTGASEAFF
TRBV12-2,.,CASRLDRTGDSNQPQHF
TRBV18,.,CASSDRHKDISLGYTF
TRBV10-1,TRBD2,CASTERSFGRAKNIQYF
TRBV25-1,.,CASSGNTGGLAQETQYF
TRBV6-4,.,CASSPQGTDGYTF
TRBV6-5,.,CASTRHPNLHEQFF
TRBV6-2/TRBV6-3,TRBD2,CASSYSPSGRKSDTQYF
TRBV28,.,CASSFRQRSKLFF
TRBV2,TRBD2,CASSELASGHTGELFF
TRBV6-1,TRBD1,CASSETPDRGEKLFF
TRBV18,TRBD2,CASSGQGAGTSGRYNEQFF
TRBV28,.,CASRKNGPPWDEQYF
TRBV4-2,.,CASSPVSAGDEKLFF
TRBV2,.,CASSLGPEAFF
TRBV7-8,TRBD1,CASSLRPRGLNTGELFF
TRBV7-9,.,CASSYSGTGELFF
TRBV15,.,CATSRDLASRGSEQYF
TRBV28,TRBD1,CASSVTGGVYGYTF